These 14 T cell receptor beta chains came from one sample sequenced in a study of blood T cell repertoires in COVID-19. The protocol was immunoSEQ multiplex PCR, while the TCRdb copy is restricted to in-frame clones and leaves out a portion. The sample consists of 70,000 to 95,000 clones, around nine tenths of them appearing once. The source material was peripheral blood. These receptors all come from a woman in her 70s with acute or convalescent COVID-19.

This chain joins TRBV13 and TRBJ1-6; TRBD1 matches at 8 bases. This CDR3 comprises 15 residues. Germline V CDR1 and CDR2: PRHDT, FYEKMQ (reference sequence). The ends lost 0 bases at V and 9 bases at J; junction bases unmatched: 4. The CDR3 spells CASSLGQGALSPLHF. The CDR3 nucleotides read TGTGCCAGCAGCTTAGGTCAGGGGGCTCTTTCACCCCTCCACTTT.

CDR3 amino acids: CATLGQGDPTEAFF. The DNA for the CDR3 is TGTGCCACCCTTGGACAGGGCGACCCCACTGAAGCTTTCTTT. V gene TRBV10-3 combines with J gene TRBJ1-1; 8 positions agree with TRBD1. V lost 10 bases, J lost 4 bases, and 11 bases stayed unmatched. Germline loops: CDR1 ENHRY, CDR2 SYGVKD. The CDR3 loop spans 14 amino acids.

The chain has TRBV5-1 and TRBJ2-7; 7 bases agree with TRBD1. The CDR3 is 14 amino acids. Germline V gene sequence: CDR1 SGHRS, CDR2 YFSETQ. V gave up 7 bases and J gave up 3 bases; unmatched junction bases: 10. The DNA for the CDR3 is TGCGCCAGCCGACCGGGACAGACCATCTACGAGCAGTACTTC. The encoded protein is CASRPGQTIYEQYF.

As DNA, the CDR3 is TGTGCCAGCAGCTCACTTGGACAGGCGAATGAAAAACTGTTTTTT. It codes for CASSSLGQANEKLFF. The chain is built from TRBV6-6 and TRBJ1-4, with TRBD1 matching 7 bases. This CDR3 is built from 15 residues. The germline V gene has CDR1 MNHNY and CDR2 SVGAGI (reference sequence). The ends lost 6 bases at V and 5 bases at J; junction bases unmatched: 9.

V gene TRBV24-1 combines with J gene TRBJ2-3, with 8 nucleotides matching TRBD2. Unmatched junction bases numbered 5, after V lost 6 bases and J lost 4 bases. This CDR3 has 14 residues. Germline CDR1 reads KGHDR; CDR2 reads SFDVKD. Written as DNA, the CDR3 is TGTGCCACCAGTAGGACTAGCATGCCAGATACGCAGTATTTT. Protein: CATSRTSMPDTQYF.

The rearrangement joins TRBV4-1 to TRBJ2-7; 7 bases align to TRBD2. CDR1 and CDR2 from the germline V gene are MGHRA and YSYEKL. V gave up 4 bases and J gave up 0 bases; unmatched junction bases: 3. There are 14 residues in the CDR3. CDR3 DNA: TGCGCCAGCAGCCTGGCTAGCGGCTCCTACGAGCAGTACTTC. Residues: CASSLASGSYEQYF.

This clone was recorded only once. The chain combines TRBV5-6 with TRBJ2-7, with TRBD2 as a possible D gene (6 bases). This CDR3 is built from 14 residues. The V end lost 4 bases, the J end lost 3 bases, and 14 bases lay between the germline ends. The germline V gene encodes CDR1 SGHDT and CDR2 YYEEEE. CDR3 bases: TGTGCCAGCAGCCCCGACACGGAGGGCTACGAGCAGTACTTC. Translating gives CASSPDTEGYEQYF.

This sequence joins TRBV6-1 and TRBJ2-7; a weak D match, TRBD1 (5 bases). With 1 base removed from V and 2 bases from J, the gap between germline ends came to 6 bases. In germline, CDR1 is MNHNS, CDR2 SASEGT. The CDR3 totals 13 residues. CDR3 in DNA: TGTGCCAGCAGTGAAGACAGGCCCTACGAGCAGTACTTC. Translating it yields CASSEDRPYEQYF.

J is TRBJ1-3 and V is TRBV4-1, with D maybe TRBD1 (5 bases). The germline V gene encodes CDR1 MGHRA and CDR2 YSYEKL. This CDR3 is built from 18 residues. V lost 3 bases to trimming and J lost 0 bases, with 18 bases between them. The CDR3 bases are TGCGCCAGCAGCCAGCTAGGTGTCGGGGGTTCCTCTGGAAACACCATATATTTT. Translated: CASSQLGVGGSSGNTIYF.

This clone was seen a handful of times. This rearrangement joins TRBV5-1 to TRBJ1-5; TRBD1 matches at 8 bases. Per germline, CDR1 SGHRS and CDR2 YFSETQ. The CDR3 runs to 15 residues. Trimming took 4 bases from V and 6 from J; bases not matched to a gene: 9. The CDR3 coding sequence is TGCGCCAGCAGCCCACAGGGGGATCGCGGTCAGCCCCAGCATTTT. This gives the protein CASSPQGDRGQPQHF. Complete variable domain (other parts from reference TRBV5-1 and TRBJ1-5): KAGVTQTPRYLIKTRGQQVTLSCSPISGHRSVSWYQQTPGQGLQFLFEYFSETQRNKGNFPGRFSGRQFSNSRSEMNVSTLELGDSALYLCASSPQGDRGQPQHFGDGTRLSIL.

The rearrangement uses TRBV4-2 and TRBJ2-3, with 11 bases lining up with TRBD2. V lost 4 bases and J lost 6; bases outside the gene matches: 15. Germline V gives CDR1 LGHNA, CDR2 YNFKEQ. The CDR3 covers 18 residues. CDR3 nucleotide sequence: TGTGCCAGCAGCCCCGGTCGGGTAGCGGGGGGGCAGGTGGATACGCAGTATTTT. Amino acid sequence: CASSPGRVAGGQVDTQYF.

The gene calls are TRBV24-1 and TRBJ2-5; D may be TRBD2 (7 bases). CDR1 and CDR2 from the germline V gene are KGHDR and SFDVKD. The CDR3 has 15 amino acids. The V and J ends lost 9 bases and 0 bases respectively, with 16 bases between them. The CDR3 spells CATASGGLYQETQYF. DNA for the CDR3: TGTGCCACCGCATCCGGGGGGCTGTACCAAGAGACCCAGTACTTC.

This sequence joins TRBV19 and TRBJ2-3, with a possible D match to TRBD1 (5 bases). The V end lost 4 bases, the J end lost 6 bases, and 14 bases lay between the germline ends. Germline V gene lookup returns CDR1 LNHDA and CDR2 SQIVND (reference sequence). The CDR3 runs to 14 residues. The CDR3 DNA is TGTGCCAGTAGTACCCGCCCCCCAGGGGATACGCAGTATTTT. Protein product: CASSTRPPGDTQYF.

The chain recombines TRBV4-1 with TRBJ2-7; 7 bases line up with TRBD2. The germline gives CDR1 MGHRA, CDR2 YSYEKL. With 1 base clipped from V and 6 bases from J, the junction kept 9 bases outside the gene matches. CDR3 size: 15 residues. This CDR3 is CASSQGPAGPVEQYF. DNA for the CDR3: TGCGCCAGCAGCCAAGGGCCAGCGGGGCCAGTCGAGCAGTACTTC.